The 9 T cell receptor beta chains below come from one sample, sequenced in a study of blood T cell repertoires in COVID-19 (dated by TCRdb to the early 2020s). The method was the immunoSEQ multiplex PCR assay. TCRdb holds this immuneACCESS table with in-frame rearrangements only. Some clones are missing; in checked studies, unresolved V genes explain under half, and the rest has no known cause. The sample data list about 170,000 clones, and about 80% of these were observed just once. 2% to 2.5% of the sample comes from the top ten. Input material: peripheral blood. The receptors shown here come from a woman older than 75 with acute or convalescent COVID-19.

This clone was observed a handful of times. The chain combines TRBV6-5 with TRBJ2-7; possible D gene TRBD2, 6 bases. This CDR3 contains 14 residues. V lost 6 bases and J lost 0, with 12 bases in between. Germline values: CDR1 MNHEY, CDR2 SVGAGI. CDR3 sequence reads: CASSRSSVSYEQYF. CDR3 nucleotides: TGTGCCAGCAGCCGTTCTAGCGTCTCCTACGAGCAGTACTTC.

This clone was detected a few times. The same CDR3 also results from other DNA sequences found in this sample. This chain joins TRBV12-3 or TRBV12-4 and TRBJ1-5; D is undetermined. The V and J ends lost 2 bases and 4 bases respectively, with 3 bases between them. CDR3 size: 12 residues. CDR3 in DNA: TGTGCCAGCAGTTTACAGAATCAGCCCCAGCATTTT. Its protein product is CASSLQNQPQHF.

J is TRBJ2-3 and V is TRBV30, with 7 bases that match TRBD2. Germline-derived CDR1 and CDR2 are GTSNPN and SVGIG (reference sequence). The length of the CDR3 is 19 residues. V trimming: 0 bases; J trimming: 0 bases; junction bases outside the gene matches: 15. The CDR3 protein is CAWSVFGGDLLTSTDTQYF. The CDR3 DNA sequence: TGTGCCTGGAGTGTTTTTGGGGGGGACTTGCTTACTAGCACAGATACGCAGTATTTT.

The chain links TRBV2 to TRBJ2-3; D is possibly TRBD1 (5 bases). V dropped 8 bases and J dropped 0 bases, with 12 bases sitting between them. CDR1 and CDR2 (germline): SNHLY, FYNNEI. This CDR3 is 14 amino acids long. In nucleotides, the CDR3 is TGTGCCAGCCTCTCAGGGCTTAGCACAGATACGCAGTATTTT. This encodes CASLSGLSTDTQYF.

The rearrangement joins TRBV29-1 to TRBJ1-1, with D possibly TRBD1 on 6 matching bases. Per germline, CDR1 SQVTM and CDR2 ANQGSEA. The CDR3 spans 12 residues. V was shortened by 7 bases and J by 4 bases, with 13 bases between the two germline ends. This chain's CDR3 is CSGRDKGTEAFF. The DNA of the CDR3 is TGCAGCGGCCGGGACAAAGGCACTGAAGCTTTCTTT.

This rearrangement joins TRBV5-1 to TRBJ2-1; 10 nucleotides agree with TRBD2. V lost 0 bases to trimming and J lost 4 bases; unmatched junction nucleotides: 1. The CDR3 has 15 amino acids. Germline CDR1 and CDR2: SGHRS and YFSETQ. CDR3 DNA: TGCGCCAGCAGCTTGGTTAGCGGGGGGTACAATGAGCAGTTCTTC. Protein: CASSLVSGGYNEQFF.

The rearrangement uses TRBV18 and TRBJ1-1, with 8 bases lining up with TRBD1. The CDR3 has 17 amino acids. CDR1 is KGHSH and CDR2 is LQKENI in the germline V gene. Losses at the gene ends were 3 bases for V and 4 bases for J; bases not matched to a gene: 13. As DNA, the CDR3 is TGTGCCAGCTCACCCACCACGTTGCAGGGGGCCGGCACTGAAGCTTTCTTT. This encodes CASSPTTLQGAGTEAFF.

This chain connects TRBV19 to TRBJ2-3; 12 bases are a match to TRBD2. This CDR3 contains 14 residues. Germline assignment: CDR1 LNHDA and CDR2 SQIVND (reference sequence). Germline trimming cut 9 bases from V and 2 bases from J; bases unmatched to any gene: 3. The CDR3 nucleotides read TGTGCCAGCAGACTAGCGGGAGTCACAGATACGCAGTATTTT. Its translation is CASRLAGVTDTQYF.

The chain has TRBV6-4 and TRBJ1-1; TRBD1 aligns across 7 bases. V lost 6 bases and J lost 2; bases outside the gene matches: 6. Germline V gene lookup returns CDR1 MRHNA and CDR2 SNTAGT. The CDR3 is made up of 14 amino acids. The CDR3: CASRKGQTNTEAFF. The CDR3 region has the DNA TGTGCCAGCAGGAAGGGACAGACCAACACTGAAGCTTTCTTT.